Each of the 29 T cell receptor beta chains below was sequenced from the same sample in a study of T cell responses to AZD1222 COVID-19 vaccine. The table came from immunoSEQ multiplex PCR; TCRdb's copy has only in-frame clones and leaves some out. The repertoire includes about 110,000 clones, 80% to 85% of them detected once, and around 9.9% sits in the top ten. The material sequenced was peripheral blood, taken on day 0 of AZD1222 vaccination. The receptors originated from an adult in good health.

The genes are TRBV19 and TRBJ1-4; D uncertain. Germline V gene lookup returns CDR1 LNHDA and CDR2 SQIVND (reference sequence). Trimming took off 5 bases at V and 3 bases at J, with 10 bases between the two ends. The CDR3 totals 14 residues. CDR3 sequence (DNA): TGTGCCAGTAGTGACGTACAGCCTAATGAAAAACTGTTTTTT. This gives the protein CASSDVQPNEKLFF.

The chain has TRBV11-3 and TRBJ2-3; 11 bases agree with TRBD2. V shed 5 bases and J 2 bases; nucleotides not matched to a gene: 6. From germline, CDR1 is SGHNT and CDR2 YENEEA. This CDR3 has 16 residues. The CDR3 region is CASSLTSGSITDTQYF. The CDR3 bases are TGTGCCAGCAGCCTAACTAGCGGGAGTATCACAGATACGCAGTATTTT.

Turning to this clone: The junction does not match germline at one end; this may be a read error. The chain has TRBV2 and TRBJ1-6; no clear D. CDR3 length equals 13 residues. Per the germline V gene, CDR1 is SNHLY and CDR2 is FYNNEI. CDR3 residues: CASREDNLTPLHF. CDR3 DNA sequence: TGTGCCAGCAGGGAAGATAACCTTACTCCCCTCCACTTT. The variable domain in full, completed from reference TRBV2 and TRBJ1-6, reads EPEVTQTPSHQVTQMGQEVILRCVPISNHLYFYWYRQILGQKVEFLVSFYNNEISEKSEIFDDQFSVERPDGSNFTLKIRSTKLEDSAMYFCASREDNLTPLHFGNGTRLTVT.

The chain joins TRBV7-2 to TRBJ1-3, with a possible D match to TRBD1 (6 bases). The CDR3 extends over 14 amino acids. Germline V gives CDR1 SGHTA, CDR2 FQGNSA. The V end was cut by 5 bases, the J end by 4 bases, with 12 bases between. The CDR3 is CASSHRAPGNTIYF. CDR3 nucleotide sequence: TGTGCCAGCAGCCACAGGGCCCCAGGAAACACCATATATTTT.

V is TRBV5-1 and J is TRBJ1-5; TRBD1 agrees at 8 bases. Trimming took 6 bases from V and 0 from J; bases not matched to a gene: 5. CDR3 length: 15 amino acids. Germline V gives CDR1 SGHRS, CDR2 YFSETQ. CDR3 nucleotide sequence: TGCGCCAGCAAACCCACAGGGGGTAGCAATCAGCCCCAGCATTTT. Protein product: CASKPTGGSNQPQHF. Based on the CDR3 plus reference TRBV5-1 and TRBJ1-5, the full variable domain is KAGVTQTPRYLIKTRGQQVTLSCSPISGHRSVSWYQQTPGQGLQFLFEYFSETQRNKGNFPGRFSGRQFSNSRSEMNVSTLELGDSALYLCASKPTGGSNQPQHFGDGTRLSIL.

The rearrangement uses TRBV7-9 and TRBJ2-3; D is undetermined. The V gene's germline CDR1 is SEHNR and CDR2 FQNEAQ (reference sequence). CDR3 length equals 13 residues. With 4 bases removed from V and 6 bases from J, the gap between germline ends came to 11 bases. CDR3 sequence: CASSSSLRDTQYF. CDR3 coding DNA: TGTGCCAGCAGCTCTTCCTTACGGGATACGCAGTATTTT.

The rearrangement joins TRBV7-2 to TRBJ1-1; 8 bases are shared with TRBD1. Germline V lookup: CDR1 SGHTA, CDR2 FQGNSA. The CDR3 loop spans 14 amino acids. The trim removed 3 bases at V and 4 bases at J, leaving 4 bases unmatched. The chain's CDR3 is CASSFAQGGTEAFF. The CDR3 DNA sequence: TGTGCCAGCAGCTTCGCACAGGGGGGCACTGAAGCTTTCTTT.

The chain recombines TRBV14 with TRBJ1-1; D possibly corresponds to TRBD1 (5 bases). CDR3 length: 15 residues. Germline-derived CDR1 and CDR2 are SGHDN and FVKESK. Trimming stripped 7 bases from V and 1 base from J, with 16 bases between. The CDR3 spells CASMSRESWNTEAFF. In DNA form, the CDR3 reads TGTGCCAGCATGAGCAGGGAGAGTTGGAACACTGAAGCTTTCTTT. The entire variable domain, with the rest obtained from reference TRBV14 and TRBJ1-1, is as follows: EAGVTQFPSHSVIEKGQTVTLRCDPISGHDNLYWYRRVMGKEIKFLLHFVKESKQDESGMPNNRFLAERTGGTYSTLKVQPAELEDSGVYFCASMSRESWNTEAFFGQGTRLTVV.

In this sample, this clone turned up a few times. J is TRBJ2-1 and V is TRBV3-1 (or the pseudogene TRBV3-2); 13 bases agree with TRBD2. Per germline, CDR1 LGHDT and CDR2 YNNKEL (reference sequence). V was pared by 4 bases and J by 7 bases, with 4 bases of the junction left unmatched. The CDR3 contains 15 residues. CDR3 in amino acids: CASSPRTSGRNEQFF. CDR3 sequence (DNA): TGTGCCAGCAGCCCTAGGACTAGCGGGAGAAATGAGCAGTTCTTC.

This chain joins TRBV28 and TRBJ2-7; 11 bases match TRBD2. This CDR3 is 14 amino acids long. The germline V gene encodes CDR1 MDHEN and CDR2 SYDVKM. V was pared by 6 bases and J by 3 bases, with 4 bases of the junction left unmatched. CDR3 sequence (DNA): TGTGCCAGCAGCCCGACTAGCGGGGTCTACGAGCAGTACTTC. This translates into CASSPTSGVYEQYF.

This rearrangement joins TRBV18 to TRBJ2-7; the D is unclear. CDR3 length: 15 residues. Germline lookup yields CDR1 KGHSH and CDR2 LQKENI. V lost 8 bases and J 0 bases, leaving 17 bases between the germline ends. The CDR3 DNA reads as TGTGCCAGCACTTCGCAAACTCGTACCTCCTACGAGCAGTACTTC. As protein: CASTSQTRTSYEQYF. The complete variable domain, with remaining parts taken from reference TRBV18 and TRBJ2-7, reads NAGVMQNPRHLVRRRGQEARLRCSPMKGHSHVYWYRQLPEEGLKFMVYLQKENIIDESGMPKERFSAEFPKEGPSILRIQQVVRGDSAAYFCASTSQTRTSYEQYFGPGTRLTVT.

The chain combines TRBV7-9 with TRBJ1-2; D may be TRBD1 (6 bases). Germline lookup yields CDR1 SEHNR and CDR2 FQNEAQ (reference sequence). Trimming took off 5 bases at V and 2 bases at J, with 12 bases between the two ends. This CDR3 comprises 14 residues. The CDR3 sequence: CASSPTGGNYGYTF. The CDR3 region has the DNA TGTGCCAGCAGCCCCACCGGGGGCAACTATGGCTACACCTTC. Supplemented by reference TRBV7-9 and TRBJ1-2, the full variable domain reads DTGVSQNPRHKITKRGQNVTFRCDPISEHNRLYWYRQTLGQGPEFLTYFQNEAQLEKSRLLSDRFSAERPKGSFSTLEIQRTEQGDSAMYLCASSPTGGNYGYTFGSGTRLTVV.

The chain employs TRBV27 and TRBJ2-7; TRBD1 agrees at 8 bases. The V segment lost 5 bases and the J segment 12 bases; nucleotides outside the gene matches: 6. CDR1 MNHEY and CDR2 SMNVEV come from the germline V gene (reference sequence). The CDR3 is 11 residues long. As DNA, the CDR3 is TGTGCCAGCAGTATCCGAACAGGGGGGTACTTC. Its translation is CASSIRTGGYF.

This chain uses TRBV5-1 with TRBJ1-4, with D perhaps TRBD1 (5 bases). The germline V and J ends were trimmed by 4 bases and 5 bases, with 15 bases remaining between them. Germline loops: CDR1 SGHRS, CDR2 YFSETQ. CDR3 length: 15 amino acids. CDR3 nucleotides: TGCGCCAGCAGCGGCTCCTCGGGGCAAAATGAAAAACTGTTTTTT. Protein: CASSGSSGQNEKLFF.

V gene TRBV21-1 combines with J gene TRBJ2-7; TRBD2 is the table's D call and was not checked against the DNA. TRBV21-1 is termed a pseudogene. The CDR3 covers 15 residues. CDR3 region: CASSSGLGGSYEQYF. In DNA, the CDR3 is TGTGCCAGCAGCAGTGGACTGGGTGGGTCCTACGAGCAGTACTTC.

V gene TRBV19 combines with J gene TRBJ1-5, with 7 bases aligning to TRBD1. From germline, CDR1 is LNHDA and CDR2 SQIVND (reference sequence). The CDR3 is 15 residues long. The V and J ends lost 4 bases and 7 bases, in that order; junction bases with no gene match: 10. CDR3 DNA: TGTGCCAGTAGTAATTACAGGGGCGAGGACCAGCCCCAGCATTTT. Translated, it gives CASSNYRGEDQPQHF.

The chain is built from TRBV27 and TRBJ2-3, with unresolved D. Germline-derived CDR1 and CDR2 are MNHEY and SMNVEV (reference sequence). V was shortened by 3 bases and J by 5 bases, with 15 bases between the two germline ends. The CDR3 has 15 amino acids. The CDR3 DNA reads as TGTGCCAGCAGTTTTCTAGGACCCCCATTAGATACGCAGTATTTT. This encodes CASSFLGPPLDTQYF.

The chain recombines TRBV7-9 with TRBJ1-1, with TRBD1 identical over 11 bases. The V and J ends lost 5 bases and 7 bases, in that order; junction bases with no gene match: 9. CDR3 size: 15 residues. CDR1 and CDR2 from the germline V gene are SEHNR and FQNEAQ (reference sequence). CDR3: CASSRLGQGAVEAFF. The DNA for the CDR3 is TGTGCCAGCAGCCGACTCGGACAGGGGGCTGTTGAAGCTTTCTTT. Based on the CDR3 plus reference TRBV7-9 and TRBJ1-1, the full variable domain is DTGVSQNPRHKITKRGQNVTFRCDPISEHNRLYWYRQTLGQGPEFLTYFQNEAQLEKSRLLSDRFSAERPKGSFSTLEIQRTEQGDSAMYLCASSRLGQGAVEAFFGQGTRLTVV.

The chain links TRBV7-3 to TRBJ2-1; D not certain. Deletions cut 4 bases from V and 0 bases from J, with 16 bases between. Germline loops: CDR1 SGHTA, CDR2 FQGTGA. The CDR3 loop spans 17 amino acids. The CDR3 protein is CASSSLSASFSYNEQFF. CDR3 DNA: TGTGCCAGCAGCTCCCTGAGCGCCAGCTTCTCCTACAATGAGCAGTTCTTC. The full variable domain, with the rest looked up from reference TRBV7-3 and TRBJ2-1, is GAGVSQTPSNKVTEKGKYVELRCDPISGHTALYWYRQSLGQGPEFLIYFQGTGAADDSGLPNDRFFAVRPEGSVSTLKIQRTERGDSAVYLCASSSLSASFSYNEQFFGPGTRLTVL.

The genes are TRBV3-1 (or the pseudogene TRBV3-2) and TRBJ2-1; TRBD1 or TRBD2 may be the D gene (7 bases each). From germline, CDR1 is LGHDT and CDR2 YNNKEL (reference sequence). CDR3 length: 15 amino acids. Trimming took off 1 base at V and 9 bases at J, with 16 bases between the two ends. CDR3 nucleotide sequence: TGTGCCAGCAGCCAAGTAGGTCAGGGGGGGAGTGAGCAGTTCTTC. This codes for CASSQVGQGGSEQFF.

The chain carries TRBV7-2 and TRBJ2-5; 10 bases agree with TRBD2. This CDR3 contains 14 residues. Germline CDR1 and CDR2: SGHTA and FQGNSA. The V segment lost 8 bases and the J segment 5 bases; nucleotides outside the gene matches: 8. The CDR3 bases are TGTGCCAGCGGCCAGCGGGGGGGCCGGGAGACCCAGTACTTC. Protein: CASGQRGGRETQYF.

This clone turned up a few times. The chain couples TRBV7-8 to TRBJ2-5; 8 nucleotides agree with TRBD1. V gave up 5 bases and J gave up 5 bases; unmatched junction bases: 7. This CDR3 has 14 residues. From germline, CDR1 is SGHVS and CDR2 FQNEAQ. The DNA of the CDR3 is TGTGCCAGCAGCCCACCCCAGGGGGCTGAGACCCAGTACTTC. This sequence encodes CASSPPQGAETQYF.

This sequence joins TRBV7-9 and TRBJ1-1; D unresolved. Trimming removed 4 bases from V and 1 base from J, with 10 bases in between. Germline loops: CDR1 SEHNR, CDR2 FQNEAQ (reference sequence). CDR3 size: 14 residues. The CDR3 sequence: CASSSPPENTEAFF. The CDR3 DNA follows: TGTGCCAGCAGCTCGCCACCTGAGAACACTGAAGCTTTCTTT.

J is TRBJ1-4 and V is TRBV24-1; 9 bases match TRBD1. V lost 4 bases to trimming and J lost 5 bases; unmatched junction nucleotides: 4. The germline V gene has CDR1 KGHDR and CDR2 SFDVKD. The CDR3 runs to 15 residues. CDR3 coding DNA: TGTGCCACCAGTGAGGGGGGGACAGGGAATGAAAAACTGTTTTTT. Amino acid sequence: CATSEGGTGNEKLFF.

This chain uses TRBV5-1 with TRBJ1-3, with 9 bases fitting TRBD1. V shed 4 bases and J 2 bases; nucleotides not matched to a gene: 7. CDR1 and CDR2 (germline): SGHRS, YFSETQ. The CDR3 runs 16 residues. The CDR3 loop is CASSTRTGAPGNTIYF. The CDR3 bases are TGCGCCAGCAGCACTCGGACAGGGGCCCCTGGAAACACCATATATTTT.

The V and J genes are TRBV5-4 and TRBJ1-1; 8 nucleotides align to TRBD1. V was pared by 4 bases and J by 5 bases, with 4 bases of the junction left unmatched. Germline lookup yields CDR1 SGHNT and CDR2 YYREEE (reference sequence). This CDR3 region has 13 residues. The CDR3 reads CASSKTGVTEAFF. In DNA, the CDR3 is TGTGCCAGCAGCAAGACAGGGGTGACTGAAGCTTTCTTT.

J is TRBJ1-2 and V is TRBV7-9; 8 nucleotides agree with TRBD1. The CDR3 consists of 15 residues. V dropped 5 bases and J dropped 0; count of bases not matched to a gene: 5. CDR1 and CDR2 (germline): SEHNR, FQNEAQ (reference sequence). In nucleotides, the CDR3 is TGTGCCAGCAGCCGAACGACAGGGGCTAACTATGGCTACACCTTC. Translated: CASSRTTGANYGYTF.

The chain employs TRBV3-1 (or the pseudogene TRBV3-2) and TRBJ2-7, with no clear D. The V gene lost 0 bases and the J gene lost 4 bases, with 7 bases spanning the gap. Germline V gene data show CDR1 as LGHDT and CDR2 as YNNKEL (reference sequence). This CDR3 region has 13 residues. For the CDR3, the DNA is TGTGCCAGCAGCCAAGATGGTGGTTACGAGCAGTACTTC. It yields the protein CASSQDGGYEQYF.

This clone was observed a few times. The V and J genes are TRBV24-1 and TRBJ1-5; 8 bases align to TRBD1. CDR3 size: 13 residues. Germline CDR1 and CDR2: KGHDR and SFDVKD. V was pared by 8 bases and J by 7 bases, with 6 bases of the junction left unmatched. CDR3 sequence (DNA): TGTGCCACCACCCAGGGGGCGAGCCAGCCCCAGCATTTT. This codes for CATTQGASQPQHF.